This T cell receptor (beta chain) was sequenced in a study of neurological immune-mediated disorders (dated by TCRdb to the late 2010s). About the investigation overall: Peripheral blood TCR-beta repertoires from HTLV-I-associated myelopathy (HAM/TSP) patients, multiple sclerosis patients and healthy controls were compared by UMI-based sequencing. Longitudinal samples, technical triplicates and paired sorted CD4+ and CD8+ T-cell subsets, alongside PBMC samples, were included among the approximately 98 TCR-beta libraries. Longitudinal HAM/TSP and healthy donors had 3 time-points each (about 3-45 month intervals). The cohort comprised about 70 subjects: roughly 14 HAM/TSP patients, around 35 multiple sclerosis patients and 20 or so healthy controls. Study-wide conclusions, independent of this receptor: TCR clonal expansion was highest in HAM/TSP patients and lowest in MS patients, with MS patients falling below even healthy controls. No identical CDR3 amino acid sequences were shared among expanded clones across subjects, suggesting private TCR-beta repertoires in all groups.

This clonotype was observed many times. It lacks a known antigen. The sample holds no much larger clone one base away, and base qualities are not on file. The sample's time point label, decoded: longitudinal time-point 2. Unsorted PBMC libraries were generated from 2 million PBMCs stored in RNAlater at -80 °C until RNA extraction. PBMCs were separated from peripheral blood using Ficoll-Hypaque density gradient centrifugation and then cryopreserved in liquid nitrogen. cDNA was synthesized by template-switch 5'RACE using a primer with a 10-nucleotide random unique molecular identifier that tagged each TCR transcript. Every sequencing run yielded over 200 million TCR-beta sequences covering 15-18 subjects. The RNeasy kit was used for extraction of total RNA. The KAPA Real-time Library Amplification kit was used to amplify TCR-beta VDJ regions with primers for the TCR constant region and the 5'RACE anchor. Sample indexes and Illumina adaptors were added in a first PCR, after which library yield was increased in a second PCR. After Ampure bead purification, the TCR product of roughly 650 bp was size-selected on a 2% E-gel SizeSelection system. Before pooling, library quality was assessed on a Bioanalyzer, concentration was determined with Qubit, and library quantification was performed with the Kapa Library Quantification kit. An Illumina HiSeq 2500 was used to sequence the libraries paired-end at 2 x 150 bp. To increase sequence diversity, 25-30% phiX was spiked into each library pool. In the paper's pipeline: Quality-filtered reads were processed with the UMI-based MiGEC pipeline, and over 85% of raw TCR sequences were removed by the MiGEC pipeline during error correction. IMGT germline references were used for aligning VDJ genes, and each clonotype was defined as a unique CDR3 amino acid sequence together with its V-J genes. Clonal expansion, Shannon diversity and CDR3 relatedness were evaluated with VDJtools (CalcPairwiseDistances, ClusterSamples), while phylogenetic trees were built in CLCbio workbench. A clone was classed as expanded if it had 8 or more unique UMIs, a cutoff based on coefficient-of-variation modelling across technical triplicates. Through fastp at Q25 and MiXCR, TCRdb rebuilt clones from the public reads, retaining in-frame beta chains. Rows with a matching CDR3 protein are joined into one entry that keeps the most common DNA and genes. The V and J calls and clone size are TCRdb's, not the authors'. In this sample the table shows 40,000 to 60,000 distinct CDR3 sequences, less than 15% of which occur a single time. The biggest ten clones account for less than 5.5% of the sample.

From its cysteine to its phenylalanine, the CDR3 spans 15 amino acids. Solely the CDR3 DNA is kept, with 45 bases framed from the first base. CDR1 and CDR2, looked up from the germline V gene, are SGHTA and FQGNSA. Here V drops 7 bases and J drops 4 bases, and the junction holds 7 bases not matched to any gene. Sequenced input: PBMCs. The receptor chain draws on TRBV7-2 and TRBJ1-6; TRBD1 aligns with 7 central bases. This clonotype originated in a male donor with HTLV-1-associated myelopathy (HAM/TSP). For the CDR3, the sequence is CASKKQGLYNSPLHF. The DNA reads TGTGCCAGCAAGAAACAGGGGTTGTATAATTCACCCCTCCACTTT.